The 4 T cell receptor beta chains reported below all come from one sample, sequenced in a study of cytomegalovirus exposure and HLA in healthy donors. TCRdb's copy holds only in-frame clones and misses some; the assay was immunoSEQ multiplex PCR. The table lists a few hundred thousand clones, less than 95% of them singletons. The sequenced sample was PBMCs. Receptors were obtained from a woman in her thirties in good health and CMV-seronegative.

CDR3 residues: CASSKEPLGNTEAFF. CDR3 bases: TGTGCCAGCAGCAAAGAACCGTTGGGGAACACTGAAGCTTTCTTT. The chain links TRBV21-1 to TRBJ1-1. TRBV21-1 corresponds to a pseudogene. The CDR3 is made up of 15 amino acids.

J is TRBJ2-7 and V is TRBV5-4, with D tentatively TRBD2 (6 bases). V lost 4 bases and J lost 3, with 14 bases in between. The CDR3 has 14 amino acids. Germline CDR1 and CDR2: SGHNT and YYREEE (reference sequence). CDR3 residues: CASSLMEGSYEQYF. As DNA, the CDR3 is TGTGCCAGCAGCCTCATGGAGGGGAGCTACGAGCAGTACTTC.

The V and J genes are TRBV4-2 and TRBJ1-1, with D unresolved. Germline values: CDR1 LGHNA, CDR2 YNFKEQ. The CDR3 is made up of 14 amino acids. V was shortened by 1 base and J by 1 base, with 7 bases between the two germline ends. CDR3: CASSQGGGNTEAFF. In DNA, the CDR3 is TGTGCCAGCAGCCAAGGTGGAGGGAACACTGAAGCTTTCTTT.

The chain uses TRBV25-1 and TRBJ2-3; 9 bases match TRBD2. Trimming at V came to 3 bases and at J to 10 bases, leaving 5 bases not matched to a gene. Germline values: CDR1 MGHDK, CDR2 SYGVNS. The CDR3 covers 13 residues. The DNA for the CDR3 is TGTGCCAGCAGTGAGGTTGGGACTAGCCCGCAGTATTTT. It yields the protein CASSEVGTSPQYF.